The entry below gives a single TCR beta chain sequence along with its context. The sample is drawn from a study of blood T cell repertoires in COVID-19. As for the study in general: PBMCs, B-cell-depleted T cells, or T cells were the source of the cDNA or gDNA that made up the material.

Seattle's cohort entered during active infection and was followed longitudinally. Authors' methods: Cell counts per sample came from amplifying reference gene primers. Profiling relied on immunoSEQ multiplex PCR, and the TCRdb table lists in-frame clones only, not all of them. That table is the source of V, J and clone size, and D and trimming were worked out from the DNA. Among about 200,000 clones, approximately 86% were seen once, and the ten largest hold about 0.95%. Germline CDR1 and CDR2: SGDLS and YYNGEE. The CDR3 loop spans 15 amino acids. V lost 4 bases and J 0 bases, leaving 13 bases between the germline ends.

The chain is built from TRBV9 and TRBJ2-5, with D tentatively TRBD2 (5 bases). The sample consisted of peripheral blood. The TCR was taken from a man aged 55 to 69 with COVID-19, enrolled during active disease. CDR3 sequence: CASSPSTGYQETQYF. DNA of the CDR3: TGTGCCAGCAGCCCGTCGACGGGGTACCAAGAGACCCAGTACTTC.